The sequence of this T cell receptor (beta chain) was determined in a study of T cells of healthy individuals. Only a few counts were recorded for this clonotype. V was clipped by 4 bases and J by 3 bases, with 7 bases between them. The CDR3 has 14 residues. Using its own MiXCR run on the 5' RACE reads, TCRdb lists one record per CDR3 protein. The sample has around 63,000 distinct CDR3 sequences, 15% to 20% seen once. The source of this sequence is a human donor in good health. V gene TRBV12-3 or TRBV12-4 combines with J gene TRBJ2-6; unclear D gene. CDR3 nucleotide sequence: TGTGCCAGCAGTTGGCGAGGTGGGGCCAACGTCCTGACTTTC. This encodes CASSWRGGANVLTF.